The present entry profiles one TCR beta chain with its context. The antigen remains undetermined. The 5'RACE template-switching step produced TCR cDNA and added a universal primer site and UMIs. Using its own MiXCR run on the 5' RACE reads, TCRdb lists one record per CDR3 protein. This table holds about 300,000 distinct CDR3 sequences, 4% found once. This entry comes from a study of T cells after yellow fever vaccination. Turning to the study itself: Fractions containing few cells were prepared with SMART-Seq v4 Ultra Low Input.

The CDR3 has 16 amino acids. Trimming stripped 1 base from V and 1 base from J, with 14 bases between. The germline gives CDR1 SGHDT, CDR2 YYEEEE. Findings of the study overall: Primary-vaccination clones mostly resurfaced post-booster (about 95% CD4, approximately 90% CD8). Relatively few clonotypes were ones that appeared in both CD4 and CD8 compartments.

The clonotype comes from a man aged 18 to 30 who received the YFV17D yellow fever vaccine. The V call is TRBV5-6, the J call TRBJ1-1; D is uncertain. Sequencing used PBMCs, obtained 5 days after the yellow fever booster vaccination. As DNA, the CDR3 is TGTGCCAGCAGCTTGAATTTGGTTCTTCGGAACACTGAAGCTTTCTTT. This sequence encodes CASSLNLVLRNTEAFF.